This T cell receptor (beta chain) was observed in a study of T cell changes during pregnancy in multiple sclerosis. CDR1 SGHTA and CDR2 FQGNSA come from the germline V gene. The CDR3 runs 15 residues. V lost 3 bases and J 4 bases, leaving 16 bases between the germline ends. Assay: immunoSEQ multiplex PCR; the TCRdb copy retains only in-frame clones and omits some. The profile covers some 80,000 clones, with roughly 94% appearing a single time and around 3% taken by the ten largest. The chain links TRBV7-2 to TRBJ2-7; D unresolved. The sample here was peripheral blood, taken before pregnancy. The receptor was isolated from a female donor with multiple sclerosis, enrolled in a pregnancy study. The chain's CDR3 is CASSFSQERTYEQYF. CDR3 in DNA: TGTGCCAGCAGCTTTTCCCAGGAAAGAACTTACGAGCAGTACTTC.